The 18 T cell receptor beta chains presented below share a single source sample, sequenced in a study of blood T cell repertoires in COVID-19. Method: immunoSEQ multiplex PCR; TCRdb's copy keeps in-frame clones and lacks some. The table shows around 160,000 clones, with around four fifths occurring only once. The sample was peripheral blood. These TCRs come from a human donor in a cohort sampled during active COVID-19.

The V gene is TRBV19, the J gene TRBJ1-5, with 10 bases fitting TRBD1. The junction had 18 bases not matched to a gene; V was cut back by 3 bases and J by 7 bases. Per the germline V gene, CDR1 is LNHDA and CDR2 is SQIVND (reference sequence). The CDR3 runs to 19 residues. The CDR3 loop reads CASSIEGTGAGVASQPQHF. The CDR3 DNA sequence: TGTGCCAGTAGTATCGAAGGGACAGGGGCTGGTGTGGCCAGCCAGCCCCAGCATTTT.

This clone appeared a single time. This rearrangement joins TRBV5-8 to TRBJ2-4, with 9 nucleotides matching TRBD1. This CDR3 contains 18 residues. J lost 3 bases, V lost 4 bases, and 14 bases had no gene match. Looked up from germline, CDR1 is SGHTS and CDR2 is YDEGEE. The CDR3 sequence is CASSQIVDRGVSKNIQYF. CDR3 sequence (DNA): TGTGCCAGCAGCCAAATAGTGGACAGGGGAGTTAGCAAAAACATTCAGTACTTC.

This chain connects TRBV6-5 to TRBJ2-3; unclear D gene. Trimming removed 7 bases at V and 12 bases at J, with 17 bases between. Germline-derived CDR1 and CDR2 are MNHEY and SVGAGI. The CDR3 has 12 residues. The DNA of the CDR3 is TGTGCCAGCATCTCCCCGATTGTGGGCCAGTATTTT. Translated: CASISPIVGQYF.

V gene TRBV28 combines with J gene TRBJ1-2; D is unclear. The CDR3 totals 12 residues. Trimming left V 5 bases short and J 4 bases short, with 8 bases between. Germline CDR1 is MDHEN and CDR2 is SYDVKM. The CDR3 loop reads CASSPGAYGYTF. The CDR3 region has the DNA TGTGCCAGCAGTCCGGGAGCCTATGGCTACACCTTC.

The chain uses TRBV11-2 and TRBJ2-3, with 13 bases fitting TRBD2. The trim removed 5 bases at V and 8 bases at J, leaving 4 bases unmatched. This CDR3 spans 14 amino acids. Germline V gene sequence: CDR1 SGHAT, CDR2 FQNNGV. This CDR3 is CASSTGLAGVTQYF. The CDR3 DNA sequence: TGTGCCAGCAGCACAGGACTAGCGGGGGTTACGCAGTATTTT.

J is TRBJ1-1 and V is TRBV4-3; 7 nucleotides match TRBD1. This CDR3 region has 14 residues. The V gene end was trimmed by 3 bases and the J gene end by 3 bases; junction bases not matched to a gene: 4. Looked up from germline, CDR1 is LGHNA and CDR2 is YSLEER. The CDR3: CASSQGDSHTEAFF. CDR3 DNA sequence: TGCGCCAGCAGCCAGGGGGACAGTCACACTGAAGCTTTCTTT.

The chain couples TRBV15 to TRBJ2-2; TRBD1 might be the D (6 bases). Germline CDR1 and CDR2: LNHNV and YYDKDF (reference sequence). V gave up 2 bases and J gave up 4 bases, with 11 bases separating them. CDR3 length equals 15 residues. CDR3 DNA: TGTGCCACCAGCAGACCAGGGGCCGCCACCGGGGAGCTGTTTTTT. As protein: CATSRPGAATGELFF.

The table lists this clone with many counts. The CDR3 region has the DNA TGTGCCAGCAGCCTGGGACAGGACACCGGGGAGCTGTTTTTT. As protein: CASSLGQDTGELFF. J is TRBJ2-2 and V is TRBV6-4, with TRBD1 matching over 8 bases. Germline V lookup: CDR1 MRHNA, CDR2 SNTAGT. The CDR3 totals 14 residues. V shed 6 bases and J 3 bases; nucleotides not matched to a gene: 3.

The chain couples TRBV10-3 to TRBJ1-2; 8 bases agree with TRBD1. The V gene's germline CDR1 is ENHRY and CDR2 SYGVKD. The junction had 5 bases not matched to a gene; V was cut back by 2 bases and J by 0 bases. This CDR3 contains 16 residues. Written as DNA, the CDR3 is TGTGCCATCAGTGAGAACAGGGGGACGGCTAACTATGGCTACACCTTC. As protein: CAISENRGTANYGYTF.

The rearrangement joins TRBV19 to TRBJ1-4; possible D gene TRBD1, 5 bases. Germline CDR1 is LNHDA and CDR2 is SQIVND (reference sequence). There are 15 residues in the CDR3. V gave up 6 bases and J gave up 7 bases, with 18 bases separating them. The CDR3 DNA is TGTGCCAGTAGCTCGGGGGTGGGGAAGGCTGAAAAACTGTTTTTT. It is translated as CASSSGVGKAEKLFF.

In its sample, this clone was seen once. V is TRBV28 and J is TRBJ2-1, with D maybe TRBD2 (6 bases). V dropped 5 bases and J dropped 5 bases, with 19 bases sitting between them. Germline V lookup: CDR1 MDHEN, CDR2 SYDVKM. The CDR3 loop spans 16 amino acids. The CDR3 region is CASSPGSRQFDNEQFF. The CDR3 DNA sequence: TGTGCCAGCAGTCCCGGGAGCCGACAGTTCGACAATGAGCAGTTCTTC.

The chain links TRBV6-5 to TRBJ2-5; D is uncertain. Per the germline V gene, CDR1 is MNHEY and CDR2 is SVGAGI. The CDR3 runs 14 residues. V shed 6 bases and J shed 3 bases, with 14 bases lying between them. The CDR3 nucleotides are TGTGCCAGCAGATCAGTGCATCTCAAAGAGACCCAGTACTTC. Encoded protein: CASRSVHLKETQYF.

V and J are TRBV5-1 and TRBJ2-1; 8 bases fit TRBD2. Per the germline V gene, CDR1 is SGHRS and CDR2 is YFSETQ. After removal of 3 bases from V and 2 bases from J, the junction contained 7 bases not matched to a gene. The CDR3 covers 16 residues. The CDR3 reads CASSSILAETYNEQFF. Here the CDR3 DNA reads TGCGCCAGCAGCTCGATACTAGCGGAAACCTACAATGAGCAGTTCTTC.

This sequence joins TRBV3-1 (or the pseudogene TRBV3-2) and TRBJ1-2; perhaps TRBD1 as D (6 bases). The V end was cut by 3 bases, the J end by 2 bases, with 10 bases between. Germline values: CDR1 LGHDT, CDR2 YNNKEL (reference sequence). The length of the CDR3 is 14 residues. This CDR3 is CASSHQGTNYGYTF. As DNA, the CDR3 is TGTGCCAGCAGCCACCAGGGGACCAACTATGGCTACACCTTC.

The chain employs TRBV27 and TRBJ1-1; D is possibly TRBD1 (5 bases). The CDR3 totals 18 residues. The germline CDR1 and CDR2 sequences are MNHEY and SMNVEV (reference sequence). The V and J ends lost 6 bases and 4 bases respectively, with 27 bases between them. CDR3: CASRQNQVLRASGTEAFF. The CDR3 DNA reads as TGTGCCAGCAGACAAAACCAGGTCCTCAGGGCGAGTGGCACTGAAGCTTTCTTT.

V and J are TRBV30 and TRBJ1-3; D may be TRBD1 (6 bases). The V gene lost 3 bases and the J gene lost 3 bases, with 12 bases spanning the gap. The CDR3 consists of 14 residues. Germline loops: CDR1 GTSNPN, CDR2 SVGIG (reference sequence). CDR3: CAWSEGGFGNTIYF. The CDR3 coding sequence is TGTGCCTGGAGCGAAGGGGGTTTTGGAAACACCATATATTTT.

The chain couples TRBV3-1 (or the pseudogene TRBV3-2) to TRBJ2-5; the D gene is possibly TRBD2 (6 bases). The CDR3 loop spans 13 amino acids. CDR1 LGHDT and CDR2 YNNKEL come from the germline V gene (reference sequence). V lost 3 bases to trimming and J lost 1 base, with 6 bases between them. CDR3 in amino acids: CASSHGGQETQYF. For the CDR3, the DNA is TGTGCCAGCAGCCACGGGGGCCAAGAGACCCAGTACTTC.

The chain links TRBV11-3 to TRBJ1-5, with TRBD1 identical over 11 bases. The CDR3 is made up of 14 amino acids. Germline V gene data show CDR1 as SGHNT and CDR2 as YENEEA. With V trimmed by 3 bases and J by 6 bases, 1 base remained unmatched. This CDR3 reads CASSFGQGAQPQHF. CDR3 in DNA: TGTGCCAGCAGCTTCGGACAGGGGGCTCAGCCCCAGCATTTT.